One and the same sample provided the 8 T cell receptor beta chains below, sequenced in a study of T cells in women clearing cervical HPV infection (dated by TCRdb to the late 2010s). Libraries were built with the immunoSEQ multiplex PCR assay. TCRdb holds this immuneACCESS table with in-frame rearrangements only. Some clones are missing; in checked studies, unresolved V genes explain under half, and the rest has no known cause. The sample's records list 35,000 to 45,000 clones. Approximately 5.5% of the sample is in the top ten clones. Sample: blood buffy coat. Source of these receptors: a woman between 18 and 70 years old with a cervical HPV16 infection that either progressed to CIN3+ or cleared (not recorded which).

A remark on this clone: The read finishes 3 residues shy of the CDR3 end, and the germline J gene is used to complete it. The chain employs TRBV6-2 or TRBV6-3 and TRBJ1-1; TRBD1 is a possible D gene (6 bases). Trimming shortened V by 10 bases and J by 1 base, and 13 bases separated the two germline ends. From germline, CDR1 is MNHEY and CDR2 SVGEGT. This CDR3 spans 13 amino acids. CDR3 DNA (partial): TGTGCCACCTCATACAGGGAGAACACTGAA. It yields the protein CATSYRENTE. The entire CDR3 sequence reads CATSYRENTEAFF.

A word on this clone: The CDR3 end lies 3 residues beyond the end of the read and is filled in from the germline J gene. V and J are TRBV5-4 and TRBJ2-1, with D possibly TRBD2 on 5 matching bases. CDR1 and CDR2 from the germline V gene are SGHNT and YYREEE (reference sequence). Trimming took off 4 bases at V and 2 bases at J, with 10 bases between the two ends. The CDR3 contains 14 residues. The CDR3 spells CASSPRGTYNEQFF. CDR3 DNA, as far as it was read: TGTGCCAGCAGCCCCCGGGGTACCTACAATGAG.

On this clone itself: The read comes to an end 3 residues before the CDR3 does, leaving the germline J gene to fill in the end. The rearrangement uses TRBV5-1 and TRBJ1-2; 9 bases line up with TRBD1. The CDR3 is made up of 14 amino acids. Germline CDR1 is SGHRS and CDR2 is YFSETQ. CDR3: CASSLQGARETYTF. The CDR3 DNA, read in part, is TGCGCCAGCAGCTTACAGGGGGCGCGGGAGACC.

To note about this clone: The read terminates 3 residues before the CDR3 end, so the remaining end is supplied by the germline J gene. The chain employs TRBV20-1 and TRBJ1-3; D possibly corresponds to TRBD1 (5 bases). Trimming pared 0 bases from V and 9 bases from J, leaving 18 bases between. The CDR3 loop spans 15 amino acids. Looked up from germline, CDR1 is DFQATT and CDR2 is SNEGSKA (reference sequence). The CDR3 loop reads CSARDRAGNLGTIYF. The sequenced part of the CDR3 DNA is TGCAGTGCTAGAGACCGAGCAGGGAATCTCGGCACC.

Points on this clone: The read ends 3 residues before the CDR3 terminus; that terminus is restored from the germline J gene. This chain links TRBV30 with TRBJ2-3, with 8 bases aligning to TRBD2. CDR1 and CDR2 (germline): GTSNPN, SVGIG (reference sequence). CDR3 length: 14 amino acids. Trimming cost V 4 bases and J 3 bases; bases outside gene matches: 6. CDR3: CAWTRLASTDTQYF. CDR3 DNA, as far as it was read: TGTGCCTGGACCCGACTAGCGAGTACAGATACG.

A word on this clone: The read falls 3 residues short of the CDR3 end, and the missing part is taken from the germline J gene. The rearrangement uses TRBV6-1 and TRBJ2-4; perhaps TRBD1 as D (5 bases). This CDR3 is built from 16 residues. Germline lookup yields CDR1 MNHNS and CDR2 SASEGT. V lost 2 bases to trimming and J lost 0 bases, with 11 bases between them. The sequenced part of the CDR3 DNA is TGTGCCAGCAGTGAATCGGTGCAGGGAGCCAAAAACATT. Protein sequence: CASSESVQGAKNI. The whole CDR3 sequence reads CASSESVQGAKNIQYF.

About this clone itself: The read finishes 3 residues shy of the CDR3 end, and the germline J gene is used to complete it. The gene calls are TRBV19 and TRBJ2-1, with TRBD1 matching 10 bases. The CDR3 is 16 amino acids. The V gene end was trimmed by 3 bases and the J gene end by 7 bases; junction bases not matched to a gene: 9. Germline lookup yields CDR1 LNHDA and CDR2 SQIVND (reference sequence). The sequenced CDR3 bases are TGTGCCAGTAGTATGGGACAGGGGTATTTCGGGAATGAG. Protein: CASSMGQGYFGNE. The CDR3 in its entirety is CASSMGQGYFGNEQFF.

CDR3: CASSLSSNVMGHEQFF. The CDR3 DNA, read in part, is TGTGCCAGCAGCTTATCTTCCAATGTGATGGGCCATGAG. V usage is TRBV7-3 and J usage is TRBJ2-1; D unclear. The read ends 3 residues before the CDR3 terminus; that terminus is restored from the germline J gene. Per germline, CDR1 SGHTA and CDR2 FQGTGA. This CDR3 spans 16 amino acids. V lost 2 bases to trimming and J lost 8 bases, with 19 bases between them.